Listed here are 2 T cell receptor beta chains from one sample, sequenced in a study of blood T cell repertoires in COVID-19. TCRdb keeps only in-frame clones here, not all; method: immunoSEQ multiplex PCR. The sample carries under 55,000 clones, roughly 85% recorded once. The sequenced sample consisted of peripheral blood. The receptor source for this set is a man in his 70s with acute or convalescent COVID-19.

V usage is TRBV7-9 and J usage is TRBJ1-4, with 7 bases aligning to TRBD1. The CDR3 is made up of 15 amino acids. Trimming at V came to 5 bases and at J to 6 bases, leaving 9 bases not matched to a gene. CDR1 is SEHNR and CDR2 is FQNEAQ in the germline V gene (reference sequence). The CDR3 DNA reads as TGTGCCAGCAGCCTAGAGACAGGGTCGGATGAAAAACTGTTTTTT. Translation gives CASSLETGSDEKLFF.

V usage is TRBV12-3 or TRBV12-4 and J usage is TRBJ2-1; D unresolved. Trimming removed 5 bases at V and 4 bases at J, with 3 bases between. The CDR3 totals 11 residues. The CDR3 DNA reads as TGTGCCAGCAGTCAGTACAATGAGCAGTTCTTC. Protein sequence: CASSQYNEQFF.